The 17 T cell receptor beta chains presented below share a single source sample, sequenced in a study of blood T cell repertoires in COVID-19. The table came from immunoSEQ multiplex PCR; TCRdb's copy has only in-frame clones and leaves some out. The sample holds 130,000 to 150,000 clones, around 84% seen once. Material: peripheral blood. These receptors all come from a human donor in a cohort sampled during active COVID-19.

The chain links TRBV10-3 to TRBJ1-2; TRBD1 matches at 7 bases. There are 15 residues in the CDR3. J was trimmed by 3 bases and V by 0 bases; bases with no gene match: 4. CDR1 ENHRY and CDR2 SYGVKD come from the germline V gene. CDR3 protein: CAISESVGGDYGYTF. The CDR3, as DNA: TGTGCCATCAGTGAGTCAGTAGGGGGCGACTATGGCTACACCTTC.

The chain combines TRBV6-5 with TRBJ1-2; no definite D call. The length of the CDR3 is 14 residues. The V end lost 6 bases, the J end lost 8 bases, and 19 bases lay between the germline ends. Germline CDR1 is MNHEY and CDR2 is SVGAGI. CDR3 nucleotides: TGTGCCAGCAGGACCGGGATTTCGGTAGCAGGCTACACCTTC. It encodes CASRTGISVAGYTF.

V and J are TRBV2 and TRBJ1-5; TRBD1 might be the D (6 bases). CDR1 SNHLY and CDR2 FYNNEI come from the germline V gene. The CDR3 has 14 amino acids. Trimming took 7 bases from V and 0 from J, leaving 10 bases between them. The CDR3 DNA reads as TGTGCCAGCACCAGAGGGGGTAGCAATCAGCCCCAGCATTTT. It codes for CASTRGGSNQPQHF.

The chain joins TRBV29-1 to TRBJ2-1; D might be TRBD2 (7 bases). The V gene lost 7 bases and the J gene lost 5 bases, with 24 bases spanning the gap. Germline assignment: CDR1 SQVTM and CDR2 ANQGSEA. The CDR3 has 16 residues. The CDR3, as DNA: TGCAGCGCCGCCCACCAAACGGGGGGCCGCCACAATGAGCAGTTCTTC. Its protein product is CSAAHQTGGRHNEQFF.

The rearrangement links TRBV6-1 to TRBJ1-2; 8 nucleotides match TRBD1. CDR1 is MNHNS, CDR2 SASEGT, per germline. The V gene end was trimmed by 2 bases and the J gene end by 8 bases; junction bases not matched to a gene: 10. This CDR3 has 15 amino acids. The CDR3: CASSETGQGAGGYTF. In DNA, the CDR3 is TGTGCCAGCAGTGAAACCGGCCAGGGGGCGGGGGGCTACACCTTC.

V is TRBV19 and J is TRBJ1-1, with TRBD1 as a possible D gene (6 bases). Germline values: CDR1 LNHDA, CDR2 SQIVND (reference sequence). V was shortened by 1 base and J by 7 bases, with 13 bases between the two germline ends. The CDR3 has 14 amino acids. The CDR3 spells CASSIGIRGSEAFF. CDR3 coding DNA: TGTGCCAGTAGTATAGGTATAAGGGGGAGTGAAGCTTTCTTT.

The CDR3 protein is CASSSGQINQPQHF. In DNA form, the CDR3 reads TGTGCCAGCAGTTCGGGACAGATCAATCAGCCCCAGCATTTT. V gene TRBV6-5 combines with J gene TRBJ1-5, with 7 bases identical to TRBD1. CDR1 and CDR2 from the germline V gene are MNHEY and SVGAGI. The length of the CDR3 is 14 residues. Trimming cost V 4 bases and J 3 bases; bases outside gene matches: 3.

The gene calls are TRBV3-1 (or the pseudogene TRBV3-2) and TRBJ1-5; D is unresolved. CDR3 length: 16 amino acids. Germline V gene lookup returns CDR1 LGHDT and CDR2 YNNKEL (reference sequence). V lost 0 bases and J 5 bases, leaving 14 bases between the germline ends. DNA of the CDR3: TGTGCCAGCAGCCAAGATGGAGTTCGGGGTGATCAGCCCCAGCATTTT. This translates into CASSQDGVRGDQPQHF.

Comment on this clone: The junction differs from germline at one of its ends, possibly a read error. The chain couples TRBV7-7 to TRBJ1-4; no definite D call. The CDR3 sequence is 13 residues long. The germline V gene has CDR1 SSHAT and CDR2 FNYEAQ (reference sequence). This CDR3 reads CASSFGVGEKLFF. In DNA form, the CDR3 reads TGTGCTAGCAGCTTCGGGGTGGGTGAAAAACTGTTTTTT.

The V call is TRBV4-2, the J call TRBJ1-1, with 7 bases fitting TRBD1. V trimming: 0 bases; J trimming: 6 bases; junction bases outside the gene matches: 10. Per germline, CDR1 LGHNA and CDR2 YNFKEQ. The CDR3 is 16 amino acids. The CDR3: CASSQDEDPGGAEAFF. CDR3 bases: TGTGCCAGCAGCCAAGATGAAGACCCAGGGGGTGCTGAAGCTTTCTTT.

This chain joins TRBV19 and TRBJ1-4; TRBD1 matches at 9 bases. Per the germline V gene, CDR1 is LNHDA and CDR2 is SQIVND (reference sequence). The CDR3 extends over 19 amino acids. V trimming: 6 bases; J trimming: 0 bases; junction bases outside the gene matches: 14. Written as DNA, the CDR3 is TGTGCCAGTAGCCGGAAAGGGACAGGGAGTTATGCAACTAATGAAAAACTGTTTTTT. Amino acids: CASSRKGTGSYATNEKLFF.

This chain links TRBV11-2 with TRBJ2-7, with TRBD2 identical over 9 bases. CDR1 is SGHAT and CDR2 is FQNNGV in the germline V gene. The CDR3 has 16 residues. V trimming: 5 bases; J trimming: 2 bases; junction bases outside the gene matches: 10. The CDR3 DNA sequence: TGTGCCAGCAGCCCTACTCACCGACTAGCGGCCTACGAGCAGTACTTC. Translating gives CASSPTHRLAAYEQYF.

This clone was counted only a few times. This sequence joins TRBV7-3 and TRBJ2-7; 9 bases map to TRBD1. The ends lost 5 bases at V and 3 bases at J; junction bases unmatched: 8. CDR3 length: 15 amino acids. Germline CDR1 SGHTA, CDR2 FQGTGA. This CDR3 reads CASSLTTDRGYEQYV. The CDR3 DNA follows: TGTGCCAGCAGCCTCACGACGGACAGGGGCTACGAGCAGTACGTC.

The J gene is TRBJ1-4, the V gene TRBV29-1; no firm D call. Deletions cut 7 bases from V and 0 bases from J, with 9 bases between. The CDR3 contains 13 residues. Germline V gives CDR1 SQVTM, CDR2 ANQGSEA. The CDR3 nucleotides are TGCAGCGCCGTGGAGTCAACTAATGAAAAACTGTTTTTT. Its protein product is CSAVESTNEKLFF. Variable domain in full (rest from reference TRBV29-1 and TRBJ1-4): SAVISQKPSRDICQRGTSLTIQCQVDSQVTMMFWYRQQPGQSLTLIATANQGSEATYESGFVIDKFPISRPNLTFSTLTVSNMSPEDSSIYLCSAVESTNEKLFFGSGTQLSVL.

The V gene is TRBV6-5, the J gene TRBJ1-1; TRBD1 aligns across 9 bases. V was clipped by 6 bases and J by 3 bases; unmatched bases: 8. This CDR3 is 15 amino acids long. Looked up from germline, CDR1 is MNHEY and CDR2 is SVGAGI. The CDR3 nucleotides read TGTGCCAGCAGCAGGACAGGGGTTCCCTACACTGAAGCTTTCTTT. This sequence encodes CASSRTGVPYTEAFF.

The chain recombines TRBV5-4 with TRBJ1-6, with TRBD1 matching 8 bases. CDR3 length: 16 amino acids. V was clipped by 3 bases and J by 5 bases; unmatched bases: 7. The germline V gene encodes CDR1 SGHNT and CDR2 YYREEE (reference sequence). This chain's CDR3 is CASSSINRGDNSPLHF. The CDR3 coding sequence is TGTGCCAGCAGCTCCATAAACAGGGGGGATAATTCACCCCTCCACTTT.

This sequence joins TRBV29-1 and TRBJ1-1, with 9 bases aligning to TRBD1. V trimming: 7 bases; J trimming: 5 bases; junction bases outside the gene matches: 11. The CDR3 loop spans 14 amino acids. Per germline, CDR1 SQVTM and CDR2 ANQGSEA. CDR3 sequence (DNA): TGCAGCGAGAGAAAGGGACAGGGTAGAACTGAAGCTTTCTTT. It specifies CSERKGQGRTEAFF.